The clone carrying this T cell receptor (beta chain) was seen repeatedly, ten times or more. Its antigen is unidentified. The source of the sample is a study of regulatory T cells in long-lasting Graves disease. Findings and caveats of the study: Persistent disease was associated with favored TRBV28 usage and with favored use of TRBJ1-2 and TRBJ2-5.

This CDR3 comprises 14 residues. V lost 1 base to trimming and J lost 3 bases, with 9 bases between them. The germline V gene has CDR1 SGHAT and CDR2 FQNNGV. Through Arm-PCR of CDR3 regions and iRepertoire HTBI primers, TCR beta libraries were built. TCRdb fed the multiplex PCR reads into MiXCR, producing one record per CDR3 protein. This repertoire shows 400,000 or so distinct CDR3 sequences, around 21% found once; its top ten account for 20% to 25%. The time point denotes: persistent/refractory GD, antithyroid drugs over 5 years with positive TRAb. Generation of the TCR library employed RNA extracted from PBMCs.

This sequence originates from a female donor with Graves disease. This sample comprised peripheral blood mononuclear cells (PBMCs), obtained when the disease was refractory, from a patient treated with antithyroid drugs. The rearrangement uses TRBV11-2 and TRBJ1-1; no firm D call. The CDR3 sequence: CASSLALSDTEAFF. The CDR3 nucleotides read TGTGCCAGCAGCTTAGCTCTGTCGGACACTGAAGCTTTCTTT.